This T cell receptor beta chain is from a study of blood T cells in healthy people across ages. Study-wide findings and caveats: Whereas aged donors had fewer naive CD4+ cells, long-lived donors had more of them and higher diversity. With donor CMV status unknown, expanded clonotype changes were possibly confounded.

This clonotype was seen only a few times. Its antigen is undetermined. Each donor had about 10 milliliters of peripheral blood drawn. Next came a second PCR, run for roughly 6 to 11 cycles, which used a sample-barcoded 5' primer along with a J-beta primer mix. Each CDR3 protein is one row after TCRdb ran MiXCR on the 5' RACE reads. Altogether some 1.5 million distinct CDR3 sequences are present, 28% being singletons, with the ten largest covering 7.7%. The CDR3 length is 12 residues. CDR1 and CDR2 (germline): MDHEN, SYDVKM. J was trimmed by 11 bases and V by 9 bases; bases with no gene match: 10. This TCR was recovered from a woman aged 30 to 39 in good health. The material sequenced was blood. The V gene is TRBV28, the J gene TRBJ2-5; 9 positions match TRBD1. CDR3 coding DNA: TGTGCCAGTAGAGACGCCGGGACAGGGCAGTACTTC. This gives the protein CASRDAGTGQYF.